The source of this TCR beta chain is a study of blood T cell repertoires in COVID-19. Study overall: COVID-19 samples, acute and convalescent, were from the United States, Italy and Spain. PBMCs, B-cell-depleted T cells, or T cells were the source of the cDNA or gDNA that made up the material.

Per the authors' pipeline: Reference gene primer amplification in the assay estimated nucleated cell counts. Profiling relied on immunoSEQ multiplex PCR, and the TCRdb table lists in-frame clones only, not all of them. V and J calls and clone size are given by that table; D and trimming were obtained from the DNA. The profile shows about 180,000 clones, roughly 80% of them singletons. Enrolled during active infection, Seattle patients were then followed longitudinally. CDR3 length equals 15 residues. Trimming stripped 7 bases from V and 4 bases from J, with 16 bases between. Germline CDR1 and CDR2: MDHEN and SYDVKM.

Sequencing was carried out using peripheral blood. This TCR came from a woman aged 70-85 years with COVID-19, enrolled during active disease. The V gene is TRBV28, the J gene TRBJ2-2; maybe TRBD2 (5 bases). The CDR3 nucleotides are TGTGCCAGCACAGAGGTGAGGGTTACCACCGGGGAGCTGTTTTTT. Residues: CASTEVRVTTGELFF.